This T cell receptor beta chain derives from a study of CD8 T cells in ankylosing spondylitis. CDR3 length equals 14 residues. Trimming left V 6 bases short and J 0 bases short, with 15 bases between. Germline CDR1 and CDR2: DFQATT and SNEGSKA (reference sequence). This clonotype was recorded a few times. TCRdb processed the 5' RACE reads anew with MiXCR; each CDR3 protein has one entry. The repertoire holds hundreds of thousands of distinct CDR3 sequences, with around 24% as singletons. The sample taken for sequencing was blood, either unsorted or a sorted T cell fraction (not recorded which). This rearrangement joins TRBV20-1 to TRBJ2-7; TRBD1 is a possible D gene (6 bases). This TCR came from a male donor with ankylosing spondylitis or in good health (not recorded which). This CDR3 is CSAIVQGISYEQYF. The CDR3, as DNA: TGCAGTGCCATCGTTCAGGGGATCTCCTACGAGCAGTACTTC.